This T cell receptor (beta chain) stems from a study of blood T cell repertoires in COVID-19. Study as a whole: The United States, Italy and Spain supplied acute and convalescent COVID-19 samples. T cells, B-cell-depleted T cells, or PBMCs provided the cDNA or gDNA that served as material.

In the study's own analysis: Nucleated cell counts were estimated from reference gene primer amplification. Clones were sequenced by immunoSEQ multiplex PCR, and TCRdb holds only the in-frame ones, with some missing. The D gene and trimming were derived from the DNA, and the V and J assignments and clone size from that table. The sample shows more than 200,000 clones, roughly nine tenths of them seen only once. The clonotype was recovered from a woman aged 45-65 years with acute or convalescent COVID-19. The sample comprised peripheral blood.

The CDR3 loop is CASSLGSGVPREQYF. The CDR3 DNA follows: TGTGCCAGCAGCTTAGGTAGCGGGGTCCCCCGCGAGCAGTACTTC. The chain joins TRBV7-2 to TRBJ2-7, with 8 bases lining up with TRBD2. The CDR3 covers 15 residues. Losses at the gene ends were 1 base for V and 6 bases for J; bases not matched to a gene: 8. CDR1 is SGHTA, CDR2 FQGNSA, per germline.